This entry is about one TCR beta chain. The antigen is undetermined. The CDR3 sequence is 14 residues long. Germline values: CDR1 SQVTM, CDR2 ANQGSEA. A second roughly 6 to 12 cycle PCR used barcoded and J-beta primers. MiXCR was run by TCRdb on the 5' RACE reads, yielding one entry per CDR3 protein. The sample lists hundreds of thousands of distinct CDR3 sequences, approximately 30% seen once, with less than 20% in the top ten. Each donor was a healthy Caucasian individual from Russia, aged roughly 6 to 95. The sample belongs to a study of blood T cells in healthy people across ages. Across the whole study: The template switching approach captured approximately one barcoded beta molecule for every two T cells.

Points from the study as a whole: Naive CD4+ cell counts and diversity both ran higher in long-lived than in aged donors. Considered underestimates were the diversity estimates obtained from one million T cells.

This receptor was identified in a woman older than 75 in good health. The sequencing input was blood. This chain uses TRBV29-1 with TRBJ2-5, with D perhaps matching TRBD2 (6 bases). The J call may be wrong; the DNA end is better matched by TRBJ2-7. The CDR3 DNA sequence: TGCAGCGTTGAAGATCGGGGGTCCACTTACGAGCAGTACTTC. Translated, it gives CSVEDRGSTYEQYF.